Listed below are T cell receptor beta chains from one sample, sequenced in a study of molecular identifiers for immune sequencing clone quantification. MiXCR was run by TCRdb on the PCR reads, yielding one entry per CDR3 protein. The sample includes about 640,000 distinct CDR3 sequences, 15% to 20% of them seen just once. The sample taken for sequencing was naive CD8+ T cells from blood, with Jurkat cell RNA spiked in. All receptors come from a human donor in good health. Some libraries in this study had Jurkat cell RNA spiked in. Both conserved end residues are part of each CDR3. A D gene is named only where the DNA matches it firmly. Some rows mark clone size as missing; the rest say once, few, many or name a class of expanded clone.

d_gene	abundance	v_gene	j_gene	CDR3nt	CDR3aa
TRBD2	NA	TRBV27	TRBJ2-5	TGTGCCAGCAACCCTACTAGCGACGGGGAGGCCCAGTACTTC	CASNPTSDGEAQYF
NA	many	TRBV9	TRBJ2-7	TGTGCCAGCAGCGAGGACAGCGGCTACGAGCAGTACTTC	CASSEDSGYEQYF
TRBD2	few	TRBV12-3/TRBV12-4	TRBJ2-1	TGTGCCAGCACTAGCGGCAGATACAATGAGCAGTTCTTC	CASTSGRYNEQFF
NA	many	TRBV12-3/TRBV12-4	TRBJ2-7	TGTGCCAGCAGTTTGGTCGAGGGCTCCTACGAGCAGTACTTC	CASSLVEGSYEQYF
NA	many	TRBV7-9	TRBJ2-5	TGTGCCAGCAGGTCCTCGGGACCCGGCGAGACCCAGTACTTC	CASRSSGPGETQYF
TRBD2	NA	TRBV29-1	TRBJ2-7	TGCGGCGCCTTAAGTAGCGGGATCCCAAACGAGCAGTACTTC	CGALSSGIPNEQYF
NA	NA	TRBV20-1	TRBJ2-5	TGCAGTGCTCACCGCGAGTCCCCGGGAGAGACCCAGTGCTTC	CSAHRESPGETQCF
TRBD2	many	TRBV24-1	TRBJ2-1	TGTGCCACGAGGGCGGGGCACCTCACTAGCGGCCCCAATGAGCAGTTCTTC	CATRAGHLTSGPNEQFF
NA	many	TRBV4-3	TRBJ1-4	TGCGCCAGCAGCCAAGATCTTATGGACGTCTCTTTTCGGGAAAAACTGTTTTTT	CASSQDLMDVSFREKLFF
TRBD2	NA	TRBV5-6	TRBJ2-5	TGTGCCAGCAGCTTAAGGTGGACTAGCGGGGGGGCCCAAGAGGCCCAGTACTTC	CASSLRWTSGGAQEAQYF
TRBD1	NA	TRBV27	TRBJ2-7	TGTGCCAGCAGTTTAAAACCCGGGACAGGGGGCGCCGCCTACGAGCAGTACTTC	CASSLKPGTGGAAYEQYF
NA	NA	TRBV27	TRBJ2-7	TGTGCCAGCAGCCTGGCACCCACCTCCTACGAGCGGTACTTC	CASSLAPTSYERYF
NA	many	TRBV4-3	TRBJ2-7	TGCGCCAGCAGCCAGGCCCCTGGGGGGTACGAGCAGTACTTC	CASSQAPGGYEQYF
TRBD1	few	TRBV7-9	TRBJ2-5	TGTGCCAGCAGCTTAGTAGCCGACAGGGAACGAGAGGAGACCCAGTACTTC	CASSLVADREREETQYF
NA	many	TRBV15	TRBJ1-2	TGTGCCACCAGCAGGCCAGATGTACATCCCTCCTATGGCTACACCTTC	CATSRPDVHPSYGYTF
TRBD2	NA	TRBV13	TRBJ2-2	TGTGCCAGCAGAGGACTAGCGGGAGACGGAGGCACCGGGGAGCTGTTTTTT	CASRGLAGDGGTGELFF
NA	many	TRBV5-6	TRBJ2-7	TGTGCCAGCAGCCCAGCTTTCGAGGTTCGTGCGCAGTACTTC	CASSPAFEVRAQYF
NA	many	TRBV4-3	TRBJ2-7	TGCGCCAGCAGCCAAGACAGGCATGCCACCTACGAGCAGTACTTC	CASSQDRHATYEQYF
TRBD1	many	TRBV4-3	TRBJ2-1	TGCGCCAGCAGCCAAAGGGACAGGGGGACCAATGAGCAGTTCTTC	CASSQRDRGTNEQFF
NA	NA	TRBV11-2	TRBJ1-3	TGTGCCAGCAGGGGAATAAGCTCTGGAAACACCATATATTTT	CASRGISSGNTIYF
NA	many	TRBV7-9	TRBJ2-7	TGTGCCAGCAGCTTAGGTGACGGGATTACCTACGAGCAGTACTTC	CASSLGDGITYEQYF
TRBD2	NA	TRBV5-1	TRBJ2-7	TGCGCCGGCAGCTTGATTAGCGGGAGTCGTGGCGAGCAGTACTTC	CAGSLISGSRGEQYF
NA	NA	TRBV4-1	TRBJ1-2	TGCGCCAGCAGCCAGGAACACGGCGGTAGCTATGGCTACACCTTC	CASSQEHGGSYGYTF
TRBD1	many	TRBV2	TRBJ1-6	TGTGCCAGCTTCGAAGGGACAGGGGATAATTCACCCCTCCACTTT	CASFEGTGDNSPLHF
NA	many	TRBV4-1	TRBJ2-7	TGCGCCAGCAGCCAAGATAGGGGGTTCCCCTACGAGCAGTACTTC	CASSQDRGFPYEQYF
NA	NA	TRBV7-2	TRBJ2-7	TGTGCCAGCAGCTCTCGGACGGTTGAAGAGCCGTACTTC	CASSSRTVEEPYF
TRBD1	many	TRBV5-8	TRBJ1-5	TGTGCCAGCAGCTTCGATAGGGGGCGCGGTCAGCCCCAGCATTTT	CASSFDRGRGQPQHF
TRBD1	NA	TRBV28	TRBJ1-2	TGTGCCAGCAGTCCGGGGACAGGCTATTACAACTATGGCTACACCTTC	CASSPGTGYYNYGYTF
TRBD1	many	TRBV28	TRBJ2-4	TGTGCCAGCACTTACCGACAGGGGCCCAAAAACATTCAGTACTTC	CASTYRQGPKNIQYF
NA	few	TRBV12-2	TRBJ2-7	TGTGCAAGTCGCTTACCGACCTGGGACAGGCCACGAGCGTCGTACTTC	CASRLPTWDRPRASYF
NA	many	TRBV24-1	TRBJ2-3	TGTGCCACCAGACTAGGCGGGACAGATACGCAGTATTTT	CATRLGGTDTQYF
NA	NA	TRBV19	TRBJ1-5	TGTGCCACCGCGGGCAGGGACCAATATAGCAATCAGCCCCAGCATTTT	CATAGRDQYSNQPQHF
NA	NA	TRBV4-1	TRBJ1-1	TGCGCCAGCAGCTCAGCACCGGACGGACCTGAAGCTTTCTTT	CASSSAPDGPEAFF
TRBD2	many	TRBV4-2	TRBJ2-2	TGTGCCAGCAGCTCCGGGACTAGCGTTGGCGGGGAGCTGTTTTTT	CASSSGTSVGGELFF
TRBD1	NA	TRBV29-1	TRBJ1-2	TGCAGCGTGCAGACAGGGTGGTCAGACTATGGCTACACCTTC	CSVQTGWSDYGYTF
NA	NA	TRBV29-1	TRBJ1-2	TGCAGCGTAAAGGAGTATGACTACACCTTC	CSVKEYDYTF
NA	many	TRBV7-9	TRBJ1-3	TGTGCCAGCAGCTTTCTGGGACCCGGAAACACCATATATTTT	CASSFLGPGNTIYF
NA	few	TRBV30	TRBJ1-2	TGTGCCTGGAGTGTGCAAGTAGGCTACACCTTC	CAWSVQVGYTF
NA	few	TRBV9	TRBJ1-3	TGTGCCAGCAGCGGGGACGGACTCTCTGGAAACACCGTATATTTT	CASSGDGLSGNTVYF
TRBD1	few	TRBV19	TRBJ1-1	TGTGCCAGTAACCCCCGGGACAGGGGAGATGTGGACACTGAAGCTTTCTTT	CASNPRDRGDVDTEAFF
TRBD1	NA	TRBV9	TRBJ1-1	TGTGCCGGCAGCGTAGGGGGCTGGACTGAAGCTTTCTTT	CAGSVGGWTEAFF
NA	NA	TRBV13	TRBJ2-3	TGTGCCAGCAGCTTATCGTTAGGGGGGCCAAGGGGTACGCAGTATTTT	CASSLSLGGPRGTQYF